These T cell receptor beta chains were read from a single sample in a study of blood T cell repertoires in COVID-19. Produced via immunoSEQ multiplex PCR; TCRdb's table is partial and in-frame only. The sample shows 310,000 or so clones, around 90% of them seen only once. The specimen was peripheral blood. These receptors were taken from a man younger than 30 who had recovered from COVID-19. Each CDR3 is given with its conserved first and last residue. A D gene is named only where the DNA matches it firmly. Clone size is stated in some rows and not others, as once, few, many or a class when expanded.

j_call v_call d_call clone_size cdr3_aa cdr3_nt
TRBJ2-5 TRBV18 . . CASSPDRQETQYF TGTGCCAGCTCACCAGACAGACAAGAGACCCAGTACTTC
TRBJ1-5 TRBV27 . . CASSLLAGFNQPQHF TGTGCCAGCAGTTTACTGGCAGGATTTAATCAGCCCCAGCATTTT
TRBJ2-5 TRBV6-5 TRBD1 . CASSSGTGEWGTQYF TGTGCCAGCAGTTCCGGGACAGGGGAATGGGGGACCCAGTACTTC
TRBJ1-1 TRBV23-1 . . CASSQSSAERTMNTEAFF TGCGCCAGCAGTCAATCGTCCGCAGAACGTACTATGAACACTGAAGCTTTCTTT
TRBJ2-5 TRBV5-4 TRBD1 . CASSSADRGETQYF TGTGCCAGCAGCTCCGCTGACAGGGGGGAGACCCAGTACTTC
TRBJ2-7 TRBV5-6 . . CASSFRYEQYF TGTGCCAGCAGTTTTCGCTACGAGCAGTACTTC
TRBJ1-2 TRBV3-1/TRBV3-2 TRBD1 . CASSRGQGLGGYTF TGTGCCAGCAGCCGGGGACAGGGGCTGGGAGGCTACACCTTC
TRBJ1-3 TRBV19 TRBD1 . CASSDKDRVSGNTIYF TGTGCCAGTAGCGATAAGGACAGGGTGTCTGGAAACACCATATATTTT
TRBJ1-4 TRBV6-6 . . CASSRQPTNEKLFF TGTGCCAGCAGCAGACAGCCAACTAATGAAAAACTGTTTTTT
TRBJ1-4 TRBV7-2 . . CASSLEGGRREKLFF TGTGCCAGCAGCTTAGAGGGGGGGCGCAGGGAAAAACTGTTTTTT
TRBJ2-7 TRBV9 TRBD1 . CASSVDPGQGAEQYF TGTGCCAGCAGCGTAGACCCGGGACAGGGGGCCGAGCAGTACTTC
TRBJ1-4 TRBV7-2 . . CASSLGPATNEKLFF TGTGCCAGCAGCTTAGGGCCAGCAACTAATGAAAAACTGTTTTTT
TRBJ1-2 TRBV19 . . CASSWGHLYGYTF TGTGCCAGTAGCTGGGGACACCTCTATGGCTACACCTTC
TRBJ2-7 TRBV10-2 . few CASSEKPYEQYF TGCGCCAGCAGTGAGAAGCCCTACGAGCAGTACTTC
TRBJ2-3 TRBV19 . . CASSVGLSTDTQYF TGTGCCAGTAGTGTAGGACTGAGCACAGATACGCAGTATTTT
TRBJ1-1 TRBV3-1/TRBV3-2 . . CASSHLQGTEAFF TGTGCCAGCAGCCATCTCCAGGGAACTGAAGCTTTCTTT
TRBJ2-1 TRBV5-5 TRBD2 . CASSSGTSGDNEQFF TGTGCCAGCAGCTCCGGGACTAGCGGAGACAATGAGCAGTTCTTC
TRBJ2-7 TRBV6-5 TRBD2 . CASITTSGSSYEQYF TGTGCCAGCATAACGACTAGCGGGAGCTCCTACGAGCAGTACTTC
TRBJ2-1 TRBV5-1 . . CASSLIKLDPLLPRTYNEQFF TGCGCCAGCAGCCTGATTAAGTTGGATCCCTTACTACCCCGAACCTACAATGAGCAGTTCTTC
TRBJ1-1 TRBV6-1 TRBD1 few CASSEVGGSGNTEAFF TGTGCCAGCAGTGAAGTAGGGGGCTCGGGGAACACTGAAGCTTTCTTT
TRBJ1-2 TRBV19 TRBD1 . CASSIQPGQSYGYTF TGTGCCAGTAGTATACAACCGGGACAGAGCTATGGCTACACCTTC
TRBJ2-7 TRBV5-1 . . CASSPLEGSYEQYF TGCGCCAGCAGCCCACTGGAGGGTTCCTACGAGCAGTACTTC
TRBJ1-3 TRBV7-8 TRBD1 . CASSLAQGGGNTIYF TGTGCCAGCAGCTTAGCGCAGGGGGGAGGAAACACCATATATTTT
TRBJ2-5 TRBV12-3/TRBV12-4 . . CASSPGKRETQYF TGTGCCAGCAGTCCAGGGAAGCGAGAGACCCAGTACTTC
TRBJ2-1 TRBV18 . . CASSREQPYNEQFF TGTGCCAGCTCGAGGGAGCAGCCCTACAATGAGCAGTTCTTC
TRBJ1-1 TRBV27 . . CASGSTGMNTEAFF TGTGCCAGCGGATCGACCGGGATGAACACTGAAGCTTTCTTT
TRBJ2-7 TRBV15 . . CATSTRDTRREQYF TGTGCCACCAGCACCCGGGACACCCGTAGGGAGCAGTACTTC
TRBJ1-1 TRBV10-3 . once CAISERAEGEAFF TGTGCCATCAGTGAGAGGGCAGAGGGTGAAGCTTTCTTT
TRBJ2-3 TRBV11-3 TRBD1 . CASSYGQGGTDTQYF TGTGCCAGCAGCTACGGACAGGGTGGAACAGATACGCAGTATTTT
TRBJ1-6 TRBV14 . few CASSVDSWGSPLHF TGTGCCAGCAGCGTGGACAGCTGGGGGTCACCCCTCCACTTT
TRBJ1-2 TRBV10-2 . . CASSALTTVVYGYTF TGCGCCAGCAGTGCCCTGACGACAGTGGTCTATGGCTACACCTTC
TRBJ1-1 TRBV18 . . CASSPDGGPNTEAFF TGTGCCAGCTCACCAGATGGAGGCCCCAACACTGAAGCTTTCTTT
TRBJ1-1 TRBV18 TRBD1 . CASSQRSGQGNTEAFF TGTGCCAGCTCTCAACGAAGCGGACAGGGGAACACTGAAGCTTTCTTT
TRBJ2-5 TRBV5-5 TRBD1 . CASTLSDRGRETQYF TGTGCCAGCACCCTATCGGACAGGGGGCGGGAGACCCAGTACTTC
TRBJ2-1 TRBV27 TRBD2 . CASSRGLANYNEQFF TGTGCCAGCAGCCGCGGACTAGCAAACTACAATGAGCAGTTCTTC